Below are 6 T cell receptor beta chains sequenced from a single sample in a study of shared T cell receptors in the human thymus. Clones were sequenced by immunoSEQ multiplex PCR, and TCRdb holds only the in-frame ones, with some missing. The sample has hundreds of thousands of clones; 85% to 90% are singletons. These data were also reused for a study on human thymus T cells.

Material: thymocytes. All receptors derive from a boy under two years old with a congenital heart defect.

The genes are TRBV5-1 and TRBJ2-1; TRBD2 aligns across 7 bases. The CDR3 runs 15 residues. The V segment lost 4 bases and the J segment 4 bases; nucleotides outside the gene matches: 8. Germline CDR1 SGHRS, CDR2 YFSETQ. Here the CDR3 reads CASSLGLVIYNEQFF. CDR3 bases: TGCGCCAGCAGCCTCGGACTAGTTATTTACAATGAGCAGTTCTTC.

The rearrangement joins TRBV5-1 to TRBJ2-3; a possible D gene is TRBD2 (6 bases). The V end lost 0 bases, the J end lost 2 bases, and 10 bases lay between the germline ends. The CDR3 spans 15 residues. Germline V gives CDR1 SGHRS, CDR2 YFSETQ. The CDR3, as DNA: TGCGCCAGCAGCTTGGACGGGACTTACACAGATACGCAGTATTTT. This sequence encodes CASSLDGTYTDTQYF.

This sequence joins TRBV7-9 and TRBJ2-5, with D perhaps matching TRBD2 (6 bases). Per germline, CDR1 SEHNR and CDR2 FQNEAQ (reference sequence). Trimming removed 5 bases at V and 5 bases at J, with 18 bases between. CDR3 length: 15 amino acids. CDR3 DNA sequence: TGTGCCAGCAGCCCCGTCGGGAGCTTGGGGGAGACCCAGTACTTC. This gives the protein CASSPVGSLGETQYF.

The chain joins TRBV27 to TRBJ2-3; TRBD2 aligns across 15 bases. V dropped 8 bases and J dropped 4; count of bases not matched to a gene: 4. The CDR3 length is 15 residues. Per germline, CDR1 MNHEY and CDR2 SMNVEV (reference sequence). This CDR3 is CASPGLAGGPDTQYF. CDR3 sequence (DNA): TGTGCCAGCCCAGGACTAGCGGGAGGGCCAGATACGCAGTATTTT.

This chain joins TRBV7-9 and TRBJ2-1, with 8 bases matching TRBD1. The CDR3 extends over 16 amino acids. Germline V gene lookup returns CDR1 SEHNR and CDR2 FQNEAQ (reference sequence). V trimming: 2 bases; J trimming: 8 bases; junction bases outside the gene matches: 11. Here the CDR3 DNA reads TGTGCCAGCAGCTTAATTCCCGGGACAGGAGGGGATGAGCAGTTCTTC. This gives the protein CASSLIPGTGGDEQFF. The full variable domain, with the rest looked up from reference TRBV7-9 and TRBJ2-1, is DTGVSQNPRHKITKRGQNVTFRCDPISEHNRLYWYRQTLGQGPEFLTYFQNEAQLEKSRLLSDRFSAERPKGSFSTLEIQRTEQGDSAMYLCASSLIPGTGGDEQFFGPGTRLTVL.

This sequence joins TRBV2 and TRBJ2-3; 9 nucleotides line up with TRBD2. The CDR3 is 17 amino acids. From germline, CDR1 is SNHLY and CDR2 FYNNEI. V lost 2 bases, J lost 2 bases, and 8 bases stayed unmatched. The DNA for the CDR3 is TGTGCCAGCAGTGAACTAAAGGCGGGAGGGAACACAGATACGCAGTATTTT. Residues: CASSELKAGGNTDTQYF. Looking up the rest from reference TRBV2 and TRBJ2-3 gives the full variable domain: EPEVTQTPSHQVTQMGQEVILRCVPISNHLYFYWYRQILGQKVEFLVSFYNNEISEKSEIFDDQFSVERPDGSNFTLKIRSTKLEDSAMYFCASSELKAGGNTDTQYFGPGTRLTVL.